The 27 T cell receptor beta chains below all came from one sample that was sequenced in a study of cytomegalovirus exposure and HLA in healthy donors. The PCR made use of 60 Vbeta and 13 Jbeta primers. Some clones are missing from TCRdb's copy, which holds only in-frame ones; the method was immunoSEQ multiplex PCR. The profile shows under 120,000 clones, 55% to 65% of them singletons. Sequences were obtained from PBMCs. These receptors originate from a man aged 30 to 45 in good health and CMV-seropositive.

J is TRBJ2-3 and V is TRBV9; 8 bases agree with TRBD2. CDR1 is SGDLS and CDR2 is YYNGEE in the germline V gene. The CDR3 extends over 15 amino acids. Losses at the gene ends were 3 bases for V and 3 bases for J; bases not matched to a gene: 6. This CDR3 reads CASSAGGLATDTQYF. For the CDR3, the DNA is TGTGCCAGCAGCGCGGGGGGGCTAGCGACAGATACGCAGTATTTT.

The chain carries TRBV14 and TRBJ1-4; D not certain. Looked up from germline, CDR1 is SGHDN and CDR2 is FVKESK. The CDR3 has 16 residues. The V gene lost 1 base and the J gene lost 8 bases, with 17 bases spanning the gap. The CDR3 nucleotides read TGTGCCAGCAGCCAAGTAAGGCTAGGGAGTAGCGAAAAACTGTTTTTT. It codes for CASSQVRLGSSEKLFF.

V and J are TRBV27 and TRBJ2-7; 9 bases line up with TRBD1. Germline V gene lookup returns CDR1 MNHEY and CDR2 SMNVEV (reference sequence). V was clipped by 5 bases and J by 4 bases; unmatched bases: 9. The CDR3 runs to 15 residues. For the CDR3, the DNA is TGTGCCAGCAGTCTACCGGGACAGGGATTGTACGAGCAGTACTTC. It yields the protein CASSLPGQGLYEQYF.

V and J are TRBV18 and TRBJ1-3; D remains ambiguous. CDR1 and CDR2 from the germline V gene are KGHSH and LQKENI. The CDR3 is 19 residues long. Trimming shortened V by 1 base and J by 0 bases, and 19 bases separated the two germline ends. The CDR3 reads CASSPRLILNPSSGNTIYF. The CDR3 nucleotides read TGTGCCAGCTCACCACGGTTAATCCTAAACCCCTCCTCTGGAAACACCATATATTTT.

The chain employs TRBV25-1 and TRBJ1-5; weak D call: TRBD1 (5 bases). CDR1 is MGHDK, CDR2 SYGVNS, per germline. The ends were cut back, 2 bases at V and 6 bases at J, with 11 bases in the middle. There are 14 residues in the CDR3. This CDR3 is CASSEGQGGQPQHF. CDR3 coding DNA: TGTGCCAGCAGTGAAGGGCAGGGAGGTCAGCCCCAGCATTTT. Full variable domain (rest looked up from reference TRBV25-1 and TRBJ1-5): EADIYQTPRYLVIGTGKKITLECSQTMGHDKMYWYQQDPGMELHLIHYSYGVNSTEKGDLSSESTVSRIRTEHFPLTLESARPSHTSQYLCASSEGQGGQPQHFGDGTRLSIL.

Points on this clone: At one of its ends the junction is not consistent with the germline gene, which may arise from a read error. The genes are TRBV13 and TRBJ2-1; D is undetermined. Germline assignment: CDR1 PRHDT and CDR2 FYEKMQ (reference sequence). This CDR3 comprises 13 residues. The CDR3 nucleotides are TGTGCCGGCAGCTTAGCCTCTTACAATGAGCAGTTCTTC. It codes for CAGSLASYNEQFF.

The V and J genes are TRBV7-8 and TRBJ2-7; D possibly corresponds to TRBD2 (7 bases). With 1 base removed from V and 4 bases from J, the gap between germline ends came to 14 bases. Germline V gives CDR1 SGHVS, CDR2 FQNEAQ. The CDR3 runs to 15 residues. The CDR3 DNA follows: TGTGCCAGCAGCTTAGGCAGGGGAGGGTTATACGAGCAGTACTTC. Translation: CASSLGRGGLYEQYF.

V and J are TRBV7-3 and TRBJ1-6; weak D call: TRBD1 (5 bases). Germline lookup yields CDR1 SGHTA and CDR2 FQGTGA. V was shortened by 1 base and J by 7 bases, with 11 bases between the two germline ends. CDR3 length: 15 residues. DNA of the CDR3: TGTGCCAGCAGCTTAAGTCCAGGGATGAATTCACCCCTCCACTTT. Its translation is CASSLSPGMNSPLHF.

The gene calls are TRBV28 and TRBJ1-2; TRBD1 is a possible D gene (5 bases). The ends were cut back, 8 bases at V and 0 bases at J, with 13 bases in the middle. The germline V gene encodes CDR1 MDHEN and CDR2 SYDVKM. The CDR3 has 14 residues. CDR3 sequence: CASGQGSSNYGYTF. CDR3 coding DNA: TGTGCCAGCGGGCAGGGATCTTCTAACTATGGCTACACCTTC.

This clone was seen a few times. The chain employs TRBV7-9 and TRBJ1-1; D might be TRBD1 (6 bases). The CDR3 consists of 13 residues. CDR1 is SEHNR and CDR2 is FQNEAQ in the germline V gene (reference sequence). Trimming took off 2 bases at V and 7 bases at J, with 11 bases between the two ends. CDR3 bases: TGTGCCAGCAGCTTATACAGGGATCTTGAAGCTTTCTTT. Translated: CASSLYRDLEAFF.

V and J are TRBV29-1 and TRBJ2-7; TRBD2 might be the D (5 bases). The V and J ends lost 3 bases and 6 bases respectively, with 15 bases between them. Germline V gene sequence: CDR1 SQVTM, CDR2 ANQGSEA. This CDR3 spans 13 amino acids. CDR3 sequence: CSVESGVSVEQYF. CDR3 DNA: TGCAGCGTTGAGTCCGGGGTTTCGGTCGAGCAGTACTTC.

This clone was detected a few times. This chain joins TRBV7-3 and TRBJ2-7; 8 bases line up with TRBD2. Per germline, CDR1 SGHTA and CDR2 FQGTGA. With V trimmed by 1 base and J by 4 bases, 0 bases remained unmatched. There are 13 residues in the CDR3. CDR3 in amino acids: CASSLSGGYEQYF. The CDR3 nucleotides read TGTGCCAGCAGCTTAAGCGGGGGGTACGAGCAGTACTTC.

Written as DNA, the CDR3 is TGTGCCAGCAGGGAGGCCCCCGGGAACACTGAAGCTTTCTTT. Amino acid sequence: CASREAPGNTEAFF. The chain recombines TRBV27 with TRBJ1-1; D is undetermined. The CDR3 runs 14 residues. Germline V gene lookup returns CDR1 MNHEY and CDR2 SMNVEV (reference sequence). Trimming removed 6 bases from V and 1 base from J, with 12 bases in between.

This chain's CDR3 is CAWSNGQGAEYTF. The CDR3 DNA is TGTGCCTGGAGTAACGGACAGGGGGCAGAGTACACCTTC. The chain joins TRBV30 to TRBJ1-2, with 11 positions matching TRBD1. The CDR3 is 13 amino acids. With 2 bases clipped from V and 11 bases from J, the junction kept 7 bases outside the gene matches. The germline gives CDR1 GTSNPN, CDR2 SVGIG (reference sequence). The variable domain in full, completed from reference TRBV30 and TRBJ1-2, reads SQTIHQWPATLVQPVGSPLSLECTVEGTSNPNLYWYRQAAGRGLQLLFYSVGIGQISSEVPQNLSASRPQDRQFILSSKKLLLSDSGFYLCAWSNGQGAEYTFGSGTRLTVV.

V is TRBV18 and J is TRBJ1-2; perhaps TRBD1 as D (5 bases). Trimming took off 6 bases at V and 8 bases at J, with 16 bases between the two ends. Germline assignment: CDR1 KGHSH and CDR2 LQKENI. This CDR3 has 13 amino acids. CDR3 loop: CASSTRAGQGYTF. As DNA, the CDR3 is TGTGCCAGCTCCACCAGGGCAGGGCAAGGCTACACCTTC.

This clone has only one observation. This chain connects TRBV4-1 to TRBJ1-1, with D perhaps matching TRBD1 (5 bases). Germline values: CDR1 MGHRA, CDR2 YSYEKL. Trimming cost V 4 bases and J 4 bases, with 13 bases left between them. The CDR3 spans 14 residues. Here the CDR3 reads CASSPESGITEAFF. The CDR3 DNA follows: TGCGCCAGCAGCCCCGAGTCAGGGATCACTGAAGCTTTCTTT.

Written as DNA, the CDR3 is TGTGCCAGCACCGAGGGTCCCACAGATACGCAGTATTTT. Its protein is CASTEGPTDTQYF. This chain links TRBV25-1 with TRBJ2-3; maybe TRBD2 (5 bases). Germline lookup yields CDR1 MGHDK and CDR2 SYGVNS. This CDR3 comprises 13 residues. V was pared by 7 bases and J by 2 bases, with 10 bases between.

This CDR3 reads CASSQDLQGTYNEQFF. The CDR3 nucleotides are TGTGCCAGCAGCCAAGATCTCCAGGGAACCTACAATGAGCAGTTCTTC. This rearrangement joins TRBV4-2 to TRBJ2-1; possible D gene TRBD1, 5 bases. The CDR3 totals 16 residues. V shed 0 bases and J shed 2 bases, with 11 bases lying between them. Germline V gene data show CDR1 as LGHNA and CDR2 as YNFKEQ.

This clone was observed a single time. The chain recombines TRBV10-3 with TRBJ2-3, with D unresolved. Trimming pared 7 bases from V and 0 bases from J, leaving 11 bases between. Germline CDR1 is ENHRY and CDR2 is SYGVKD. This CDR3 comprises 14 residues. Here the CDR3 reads CAINARASTDTQYF. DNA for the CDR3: TGTGCCATCAACGCGCGTGCTAGCACAGATACGCAGTATTTT.

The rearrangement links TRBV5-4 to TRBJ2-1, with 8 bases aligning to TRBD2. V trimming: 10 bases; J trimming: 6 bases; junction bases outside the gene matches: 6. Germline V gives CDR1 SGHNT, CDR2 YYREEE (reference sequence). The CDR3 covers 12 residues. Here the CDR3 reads CASRGGGNEQFF. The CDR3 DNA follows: TGTGCCTCACGGGGGGGCGGCAATGAGCAGTTCTTC. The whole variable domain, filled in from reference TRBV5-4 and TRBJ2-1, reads ETGVTQSPTHLIKTRGQQVTLRCSSQSGHNTVSWYQQALGQGPQFIFQYYREEENGRGNFPPRFSGLQFPNYSSELNVNALELDDSALYLCASRGGGNEQFFGPGTRLTVL.

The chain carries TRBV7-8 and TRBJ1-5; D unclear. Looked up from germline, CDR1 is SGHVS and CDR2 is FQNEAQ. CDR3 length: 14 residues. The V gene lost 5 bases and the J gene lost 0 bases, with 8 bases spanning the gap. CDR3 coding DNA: TGTGCCAGCAGCCAGAGGTTTAGCAATCAGCCCCAGCATTTT. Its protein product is CASSQRFSNQPQHF.

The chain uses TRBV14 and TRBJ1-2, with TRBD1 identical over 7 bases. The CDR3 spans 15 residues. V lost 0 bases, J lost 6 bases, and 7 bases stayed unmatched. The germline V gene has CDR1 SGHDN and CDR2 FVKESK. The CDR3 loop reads CASSQDIDRVDGYTF. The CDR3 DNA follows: TGTGCCAGCAGCCAAGATATTGACAGGGTCGATGGCTACACCTTC.

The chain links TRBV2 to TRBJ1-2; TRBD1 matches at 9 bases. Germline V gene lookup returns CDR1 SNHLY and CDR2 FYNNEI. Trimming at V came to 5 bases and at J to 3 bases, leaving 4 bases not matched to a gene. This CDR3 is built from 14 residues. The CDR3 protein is CASSPQGADYGYTF. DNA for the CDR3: TGTGCCAGCAGTCCACAGGGGGCGGACTATGGCTACACCTTC.

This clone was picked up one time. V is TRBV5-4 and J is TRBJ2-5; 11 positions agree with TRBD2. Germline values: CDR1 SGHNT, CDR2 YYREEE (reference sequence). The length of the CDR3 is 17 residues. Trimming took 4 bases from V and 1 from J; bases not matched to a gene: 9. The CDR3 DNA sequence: TGTGCCAGCAGCCCGGGGGGGCTAGCGGGGGGCCAAGAGACCCAGTACTTC. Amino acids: CASSPGGLAGGQETQYF.

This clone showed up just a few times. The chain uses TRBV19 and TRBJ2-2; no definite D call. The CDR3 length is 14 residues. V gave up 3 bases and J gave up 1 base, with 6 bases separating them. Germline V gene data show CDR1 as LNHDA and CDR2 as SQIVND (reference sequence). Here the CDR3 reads CASSIQENTGELFF. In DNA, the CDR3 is TGTGCCAGTAGTATCCAGGAGAACACCGGGGAGCTGTTTTTT.

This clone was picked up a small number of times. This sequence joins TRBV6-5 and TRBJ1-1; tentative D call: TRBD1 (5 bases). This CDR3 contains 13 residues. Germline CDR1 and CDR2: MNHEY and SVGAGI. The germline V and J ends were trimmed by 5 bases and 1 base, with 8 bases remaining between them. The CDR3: CASSGGQNTEAFF. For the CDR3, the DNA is TGTGCCAGCAGTGGCGGACAGAACACTGAAGCTTTCTTT.

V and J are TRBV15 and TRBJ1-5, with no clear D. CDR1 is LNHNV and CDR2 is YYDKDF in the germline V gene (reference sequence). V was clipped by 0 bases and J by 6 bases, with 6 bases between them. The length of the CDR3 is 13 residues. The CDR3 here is CATSRDLAQPQHF. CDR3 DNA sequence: TGTGCCACCAGCAGAGATCTGGCTCAGCCCCAGCATTTT.